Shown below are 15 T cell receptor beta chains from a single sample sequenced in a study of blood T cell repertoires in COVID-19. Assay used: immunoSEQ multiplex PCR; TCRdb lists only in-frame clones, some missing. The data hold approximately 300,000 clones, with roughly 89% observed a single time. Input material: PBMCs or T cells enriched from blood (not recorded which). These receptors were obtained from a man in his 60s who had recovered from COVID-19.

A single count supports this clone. CDR3 region: CASSLVLNYGYTF. The CDR3 DNA follows: TGTGCCAGCAGCTTAGTGCTAAACTATGGCTACACCTTC. The chain has TRBV7-2 and TRBJ1-2; D gene unclear. Trimming took 1 base from V and 2 from J, leaving 5 bases between them. This CDR3 spans 13 amino acids. Germline V CDR1 and CDR2: SGHTA, FQGNSA.

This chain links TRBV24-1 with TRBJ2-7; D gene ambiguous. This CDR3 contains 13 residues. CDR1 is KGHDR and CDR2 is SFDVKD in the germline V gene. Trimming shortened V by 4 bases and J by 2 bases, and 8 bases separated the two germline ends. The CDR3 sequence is CATSDRSTYEQYF. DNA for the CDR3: TGTGCCACCAGTGACAGGTCCACCTACGAGCAGTACTTC.

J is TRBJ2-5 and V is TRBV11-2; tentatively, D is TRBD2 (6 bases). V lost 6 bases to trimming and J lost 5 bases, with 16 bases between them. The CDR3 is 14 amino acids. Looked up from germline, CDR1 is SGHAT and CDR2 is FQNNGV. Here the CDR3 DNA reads TGTGCCAGCAGTCCTCTGGAGGGAGAGGAGACCCAGTACTTC. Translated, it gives CASSPLEGEETQYF.

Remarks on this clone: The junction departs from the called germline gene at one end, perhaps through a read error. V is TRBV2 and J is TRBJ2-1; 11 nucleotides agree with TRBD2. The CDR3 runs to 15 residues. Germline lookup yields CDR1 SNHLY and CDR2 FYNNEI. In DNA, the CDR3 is TGTGCCAGCAGTGAAGGACTAGCGGGGTACACTGAGCAGTTCTTC. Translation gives CASSEGLAGYTEQFF. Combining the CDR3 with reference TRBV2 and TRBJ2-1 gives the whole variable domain EPEVTQTPSHQVTQMGQEVILRCVPISNHLYFYWYRQILGQKVEFLVSFYNNEISEKSEIFDDQFSVERPDGSNFTLKIRSTKLEDSAMYFCASSEGLAGYTEQFFGPGTRLTVL.

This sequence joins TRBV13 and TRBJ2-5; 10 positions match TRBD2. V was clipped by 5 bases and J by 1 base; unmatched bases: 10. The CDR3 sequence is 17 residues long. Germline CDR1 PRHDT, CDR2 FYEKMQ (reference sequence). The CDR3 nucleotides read TGTGCCAGCAGCACCTATAGCGGGAGGCCCATCCAAGAGACCCAGTACTTC. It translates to CASSTYSGRPIQETQYF.

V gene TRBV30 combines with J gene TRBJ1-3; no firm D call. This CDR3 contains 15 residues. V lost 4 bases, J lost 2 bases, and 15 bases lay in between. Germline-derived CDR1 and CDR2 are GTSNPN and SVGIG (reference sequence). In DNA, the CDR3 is TGTGCCTGGACCATAGGGCGAGGGACTGGAAACACCATATATTTT. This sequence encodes CAWTIGRGTGNTIYF.

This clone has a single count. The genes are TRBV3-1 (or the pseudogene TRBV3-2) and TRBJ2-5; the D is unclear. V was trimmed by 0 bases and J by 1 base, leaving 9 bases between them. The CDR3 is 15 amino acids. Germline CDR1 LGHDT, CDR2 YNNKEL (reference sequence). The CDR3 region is CASSQDGAPQETQYF. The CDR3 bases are TGTGCCAGCAGCCAAGATGGAGCGCCCCAAGAGACCCAGTACTTC.

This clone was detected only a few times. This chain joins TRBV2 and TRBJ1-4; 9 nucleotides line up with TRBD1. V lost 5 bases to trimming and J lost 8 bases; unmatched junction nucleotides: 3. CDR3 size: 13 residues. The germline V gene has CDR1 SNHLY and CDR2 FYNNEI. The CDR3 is CASSRGQGEKLFF. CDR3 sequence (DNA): TGTGCCAGCAGTCGAGGACAGGGGGAAAAACTGTTTTTT.

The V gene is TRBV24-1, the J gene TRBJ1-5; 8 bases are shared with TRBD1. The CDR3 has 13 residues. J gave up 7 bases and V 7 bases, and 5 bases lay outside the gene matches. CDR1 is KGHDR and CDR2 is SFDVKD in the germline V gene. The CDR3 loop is CATRQGAGQPQHF. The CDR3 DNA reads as TGTGCCACCAGGCAGGGGGCGGGGCAGCCCCAGCATTTT.

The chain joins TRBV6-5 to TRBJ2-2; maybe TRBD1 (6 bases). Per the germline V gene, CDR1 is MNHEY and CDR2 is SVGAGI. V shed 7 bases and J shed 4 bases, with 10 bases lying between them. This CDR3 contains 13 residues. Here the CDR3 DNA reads TGTGCCAGCATACAGGGCGGCACCGGGGAGCTGTTTTTT. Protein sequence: CASIQGGTGELFF.

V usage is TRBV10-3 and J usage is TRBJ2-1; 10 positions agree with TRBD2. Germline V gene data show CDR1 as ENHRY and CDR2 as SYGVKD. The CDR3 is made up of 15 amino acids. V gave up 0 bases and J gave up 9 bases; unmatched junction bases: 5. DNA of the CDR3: TGTGCCATCAGTGAGTCAAAAGCGGGAGGGAGTGAGCAGTTCTTC. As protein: CAISESKAGGSEQFF.

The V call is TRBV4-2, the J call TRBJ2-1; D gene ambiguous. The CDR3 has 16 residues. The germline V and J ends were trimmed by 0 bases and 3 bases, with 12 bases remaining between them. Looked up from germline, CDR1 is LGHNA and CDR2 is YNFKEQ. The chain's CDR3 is CASSQERSTFYNEQFF. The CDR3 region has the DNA TGTGCCAGCAGCCAAGAACGGAGTACCTTCTACAATGAGCAGTTCTTC.

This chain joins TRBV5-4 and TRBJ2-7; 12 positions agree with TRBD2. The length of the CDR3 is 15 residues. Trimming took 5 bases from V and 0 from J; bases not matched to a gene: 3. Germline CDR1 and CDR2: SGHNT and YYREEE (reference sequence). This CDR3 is CASSRLAGASYEQYF. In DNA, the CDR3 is TGTGCCAGCAGTAGACTAGCGGGAGCCTCCTACGAGCAGTACTTC. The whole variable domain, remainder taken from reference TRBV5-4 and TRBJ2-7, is ETGVTQSPTHLIKTRGQQVTLRCSSQSGHNTVSWYQQALGQGPQFIFQYYREEENGRGNFPPRFSGLQFPNYSSELNVNALELDDSALYLCASSRLAGASYEQYFGPGTRLTVT.

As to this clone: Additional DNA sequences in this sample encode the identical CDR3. This CDR3 is CASSVGLAGDTQYF. CDR3 in DNA: TGTGCCAGCAGCGTAGGACTAGCCGGAGATACGCAGTATTTT. The chain is built from TRBV9 and TRBJ2-3; 7 nucleotides match TRBD2. From germline, CDR1 is SGDLS and CDR2 YYNGEE. With V trimmed by 0 bases and J by 5 bases, 3 bases remained unmatched. The CDR3 is made up of 14 amino acids.

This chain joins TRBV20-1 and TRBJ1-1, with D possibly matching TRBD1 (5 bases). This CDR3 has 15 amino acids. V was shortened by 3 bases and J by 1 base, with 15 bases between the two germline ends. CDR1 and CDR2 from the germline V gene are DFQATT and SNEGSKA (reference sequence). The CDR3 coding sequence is TGCAGTGCTAGTGAAAGCGGGGCAACGAACACTGAAGCTTTCTTT. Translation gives CSASESGATNTEAFF.